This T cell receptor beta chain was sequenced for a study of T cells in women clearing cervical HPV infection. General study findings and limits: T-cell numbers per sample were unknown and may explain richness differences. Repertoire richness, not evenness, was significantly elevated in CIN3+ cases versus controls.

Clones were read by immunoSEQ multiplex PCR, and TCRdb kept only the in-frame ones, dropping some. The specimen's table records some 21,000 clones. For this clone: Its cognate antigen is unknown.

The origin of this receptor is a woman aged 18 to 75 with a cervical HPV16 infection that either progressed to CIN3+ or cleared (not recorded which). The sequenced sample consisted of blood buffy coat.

The part of the CDR3 DNA that was read is TGCGCCAGCAGCTTGGGTGGGACAGTTGAA. This translates into CASSLGGTVE. The entire CDR3 sequence reads CASSLGGTVEAFF. This chain links TRBV5-1 with TRBJ1-1; 7 nucleotides agree with TRBD1. The read comes to an end 3 residues before the CDR3 does, leaving the germline J gene to fill in the end. CDR3 length equals 13 residues. Germline loops: CDR1 SGHRS, CDR2 YFSETQ. The V gene end was trimmed by 0 bases and the J gene end by 7 bases; junction bases not matched to a gene: 3.